This record concerns one TCR beta chain sequence. Its target is not known. The record originates from a study of graft-versus-host responses after intestinal transplantation. About the research overall: Recipients received multivisceral, liver-intestinal, or isolated intestinal transplants. Recipients across the board were started on anti-thymocyte globulin induction, then kept on tacrolimus and steroids for roughly 3 years. Study results and limitations: Recipient bone marrow held GvH clones, some seen earlier in ileum or blood.

Produced via immunoSEQ multiplex PCR; TCRdb's table is partial and in-frame only. Here the sample spans some 90,000 clones, about nine tenths being singletons. The CDR3 consists of 17 residues. Germline V gene lookup returns CDR1 MGHRA and CDR2 YSYEKL. V lost 1 base and J lost 5, with 21 bases in between. The TCR originated in a human donor who was the organ donor for an intestinal transplant. This chain connects TRBV4-1 to TRBJ2-7; tentative D call: TRBD1 (6 bases). Sequenced here: unstimulated CD8+ T cells sorted from spleen or lymph node cells, sampled before transplant. CDR3 bases: TGCGCCAGCAGCCAAGGCTCGAATCCCACAGGGTCCCACGAGCAGTACTTC. Translating gives CASSQGSNPTGSHEQYF.